The rows below give T cell receptor beta chains drawn from one sample of a study of blood T cell repertoires in COVID-19. Profiled with immunoSEQ multiplex PCR; TCRdb holds only in-frame clones, not every one. The table lists under 550,000 clones, 70% to 90% of them singletons. The sample was peripheral blood. The receptors originated from a man aged 18 to 30 with COVID-19, enrolled during active disease. Both conserved end residues are part of each CDR3. The D gene is left open where the match is weak. The listing skips clone size in some rows; elsewhere it reads once, few, many or a size class.

CASSLSRGPYRDSPLHF TGTGCCAGCAGTTTATCGAGGGGACCCTACAGGGATTCACCCCTCCACTTT NA TRBJ1-6 NA TRBV27
CATSDPTGQALSGEQFF TGTGCCACCAGTGACCCCACGGGACAGGCCTTGAGTGGTGAGCAGTTCTTC TRBD1 TRBJ2-1 NA TRBV24-1
CASSSRPTNYGYTF TGTGCCAGCAGCTCAAGACCGACAAACTATGGCTACACCTTC NA TRBJ1-2 NA TRBV11-2
CATSDSMSVSGNEQFF TGTGCCACCAGTGATTCGATGTCCGTCAGCGGGAATGAGCAGTTCTTC NA TRBJ2-1 NA TRBV24-1
CASTGTGGNTEAFF TGTGCCAGCACCGGGACAGGAGGGAACACTGAAGCTTTCTTT TRBD1 TRBJ1-1 NA TRBV2
CASSRTGLDTEAFF TGCGCCAGCAGCCGGACAGGGCTGGACACTGAAGCTTTCTTT TRBD1 TRBJ1-1 NA TRBV5-1
CASSLAVGRGHGYTF TGTGCCAGCAGCTTAGCCGTCGGCAGGGGACATGGCTACACCTTC NA TRBJ1-2 NA TRBV7-8
CASSSNTGELFF TGTGCCAGCAGCTCTAACACCGGGGAGCTGTTTTTT NA TRBJ2-2 few TRBV7-3
CASRQGGDTQYF TGTGCCAGCAGACAGGGGGGAGATACGCAGTATTTT TRBD1 TRBJ2-3 once TRBV15
CASSQAAGGGTEAFF TGCGCCAGCAGCCAAGCGGCAGGGGGAGGCACTGAAGCTTTCTTT TRBD1 TRBJ1-1 NA TRBV4-1
CASREDRGMVGELFF TGTGCCAGCAGGGAGGACAGGGGAATGGTCGGGGAGCTGTTTTTT TRBD1 TRBJ2-2 NA TRBV2
CASSLVVSDTGELFF TGTGCCAGCAGCTTAGTGGTCAGTGACACCGGGGAGCTGTTTTTT NA TRBJ2-2 few TRBV11-2
CASSSGNRSPLHF TGTGCCAGCAGCTCAGGGAATAGGTCACCCCTCCACTTT NA TRBJ1-6 NA TRBV7-9
CATSGTEYRGGVAKNIQYF TGTGCCACCAGTGGCACGGAATATCGAGGGGGTGTTGCCAAAAACATTCAGTACTTC NA TRBJ2-4 few TRBV24-1
CASSSDPHAKNIQYF TGTGCCAGCAGCTCAGATCCGCACGCCAAAAACATTCAGTACTTC NA TRBJ2-4 NA TRBV7-8
CASSLIQGSGNTIYF TGTGCCAGCAGCCTAATCCAGGGTTCTGGAAACACCATATATTTT NA TRBJ1-3 NA TRBV5-6
CASSVGAGSGYTF TGTGCCAGCAGCGTAGGGGCAGGGTCTGGCTACACCTTC NA TRBJ1-2 NA TRBV9
CASTPPGTYNEQFF TGTGCCAGCACCCCCCCCGGGACCTACAATGAGCAGTTCTTC NA TRBJ2-1 NA TRBV6-5
CASSLGWAQTKTGGQYF TGTGCCAGCAGCTTAGGTTGGGCACAGACAAAAACTGGAGGGCAGTACTTC NA TRBJ2-7 NA TRBV7-9
CASSPSRTLTDTQYF TGTGCCAGCAGTCCATCCCGGACACTTACAGATACGCAGTATTTT NA TRBJ2-3 NA TRBV27
CASSRGRETQYF TGCGCCAGCAGCCGCGGTAGAGAGACCCAGTACTTC NA TRBJ2-5 NA TRBV4-1
CASSPRDRSPYEQYF TGTGCCAGCAGTCCTAGGGACAGGTCCCCCTACGAGCAGTACTTC TRBD1 TRBJ2-7 once TRBV27
CASSLEDMTDTQYF TGTGCCAGCAGCTTAGAGGACATGACAGATACGCAGTATTTT NA TRBJ2-3 NA TRBV11-2
CASSPRQVFNEQYF TGTGCCAGCAGCCCTCGACAGGTATTCAACGAGCAGTACTTC NA TRBJ2-7 NA TRBV7-8
CASSARDQPQHF TGTGCCAGCAGCGCCCGAGATCAGCCCCAGCATTTT NA TRBJ1-5 NA TRBV5-6
CASNPGGGEAFF TGTGCCAGCAATCCCGGGGGAGGGGAAGCTTTCTTT NA TRBJ1-1 NA TRBV2
CASSYSASTGQETQYF TGTGCCAGCAGTTACTCTGCCTCGACAGGGCAAGAGACCCAGTACTTC TRBD1 TRBJ2-5 NA TRBV6-5
CASRGLGQVYGYTF TGTGCCAGCAGGGGGTTGGGACAGGTCTATGGCTACACCTTC TRBD1 TRBJ1-2 NA TRBV27
CASSQEGQGGQPQHF TGTGCCAGCAGCCAAGAAGGACAGGGGGGTCAGCCCCAGCATTTT TRBD1 TRBJ1-5 NA TRBV4-2
CASSWDRENIQYF TGTGCCAGCAGCTGGGACAGGGAGAACATTCAGTACTTC TRBD1 TRBJ2-4 NA TRBV11-2
CASSLELAGGINEQFF TGTGCCAGCAGCTTGGAGCTAGCGGGGGGTATCAATGAGCAGTTCTTC TRBD2 TRBJ2-1 NA TRBV5-4
CASNSGTIEAFF TGTGCCAGCAATTCCGGGACAATAGAAGCTTTCTTT NA TRBJ1-1 few TRBV2
CASSAPGTSAGVNTEAFF TGTGCCAGCAGCGCCCCCGGGACAAGCGCTGGGGTGAACACTGAAGCTTTCTTT NA TRBJ1-1 NA TRBV6-4
CASSYLYRERNSPLHF TGCGCCAGCAGCTACCTCTACAGGGAGCGGAATTCACCCCTCCACTTT NA TRBJ1-6 many TRBV5-1
CASSGELNTEAFF TGTGCCAGCAGTGGAGAGCTGAACACTGAAGCTTTCTTT NA TRBJ1-1 few TRBV6-4
CASSLQSGLSTDTQYF TGTGCCAGCAGCTTACAAAGCGGTTTGAGCACAGATACGCAGTATTTT NA TRBJ2-3 NA TRBV5-5
CAWSVWAGISYGYTF TGTGCCTGGAGTGTTTGGGCAGGGATCAGCTATGGCTACACCTTC NA TRBJ1-2 once TRBV30
CASSRGTSGEETQYF TGTGCCAGCAGCAGAGGGACTAGCGGCGAAGAGACCCAGTACTTC TRBD2 TRBJ2-5 NA TRBV7-3
CAWSTGPTSGETQYF TGTGCCTGGAGTACGGGCCCAACGAGCGGGGAGACCCAGTACTTC NA TRBJ2-5 NA TRBV30
CASSLNTYEQYF TGTGCCAGCAGCTTGAATACCTACGAGCAGTACTTC NA TRBJ2-7 NA TRBV5-6
CAGATGESRAQHF TGTGCCGGCGCGACAGGGGAATCGAGGGCCCAGCATTTT TRBD1 TRBJ1-5 few TRBV2
CASSGAGGTDTQYF TGTGCCAGTAGTGGAGCGGGGGGCACAGATACGCAGTATTTT TRBD2 TRBJ2-3 NA TRBV19
CASSPLGGRSTGELFF TGTGCCAGCTCACCACTAGGCGGGAGAAGCACCGGGGAGCTGTTTTTT TRBD2 TRBJ2-2 once TRBV18
CASSPMGWGRGKLFF TGTGCCAGCAGTCCCATGGGCTGGGGCCGTGGGAAACTGTTTTTT NA TRBJ1-4 NA TRBV27
CASSGTSGGSYNEQFF TGTGCCAGCAGTGGGACTAGCGGGGGCTCCTACAATGAGCAGTTCTTC TRBD2 TRBJ2-1 NA TRBV25-1
CASSTTSGHNEQFF TGTGCCAGCAGTACGACTAGCGGGCACAATGAGCAGTTCTTC TRBD2 TRBJ2-1 NA TRBV7-2
CASTPGTGHTDTQYF TGTGCCAGCACTCCGGGGACGGGACACACAGATACGCAGTATTTT NA TRBJ2-3 once TRBV11-2
CAFSGNGYNEQFF TGTGCCTTCAGCGGGAACGGGTACAATGAGCAGTTCTTC TRBD2 TRBJ2-1 NA TRBV30
CASSVTGQGNDEQYF TGTGCCAGCAGCGTAACGGGACAGGGTAACGACGAGCAGTACTTC TRBD1 TRBJ2-7 NA TRBV9
CASSKPTGVPGEQFF TGTGCCAGCAGCAAGCCTACGGGGGTCCCGGGCGAGCAGTTCTTC NA TRBJ2-1 NA TRBV6-5
CASSQDVVEDWRRGNTIYF TGTGCCAGCAGCCAAGATGTGGTCGAAGATTGGAGGAGGGGAAACACCATATATTTT NA TRBJ1-3 once TRBV14
CAISAGDGANVLTF TGTGCCATCAGTGCGGGTGACGGGGCCAACGTCCTGACTTTC NA TRBJ2-6 NA TRBV10-3
CASSQDGGSATPYEQYF TGTGCCAGCAGCCAAGATGGGGGCAGCGCAACCCCCTACGAGCAGTACTTC NA TRBJ2-7 NA TRBV3-1/TRBV3-2
CASSDNDRLKQYF TGCGCCAGCAGTGACAACGACAGACTGAAGCAGTACTTC NA TRBJ2-7 few TRBV10-2
CASSPSNTGELFF TGTGCCAGCAGCCCTAGTAACACCGGGGAGCTGTTTTTT NA TRBJ2-2 NA TRBV7-9
CASSFGDSKDTEAFF TGTGCCAGCAGCTTTGGAGACAGTAAGGATACTGAAGCTTTCTTT NA TRBJ1-1 once TRBV7-8
CASSLNSPGYGYTF TGCGCCAGCAGCTTGAACTCCCCAGGCTATGGCTACACCTTC NA TRBJ1-2 NA TRBV5-1
CASSVGILGLADEQFF TGTGCCAGCAGCGTAGGTATTCTGGGACTAGCCGATGAGCAGTTCTTC TRBD2 TRBJ2-1 NA TRBV7-6
CASSLGTSGSSNTGELFF TGTGCCAGCAGCTTAGGGACTAGCGGGAGTTCGAACACCGGGGAGCTGTTTTTT TRBD2 TRBJ2-2 NA TRBV7-9
CASSKDRGEGEQFF TGTGCCAGTAGTAAGGACAGGGGGGAGGGTGAGCAGTTCTTC TRBD1 TRBJ2-1 NA TRBV19